The clone carrying this T cell receptor beta chain was seen just once. In the authors' methods: Estimation of nucleated cell counts relied on the amplification of reference gene primers. Assay used: immunoSEQ multiplex PCR; TCRdb lists only in-frame clones, some missing. That table is the source of V, J and clone size, and D and trimming were worked out from the DNA. The sample holds 350,000 to 450,000 clones, 89% seen once. The data were taken from a study of blood T cell repertoires in COVID-19. Across the study: PBMCs, B-cell-depleted T cells, or T cells provided the cDNA or gDNA that made up the material.

Trimming stripped 5 bases from V and 2 bases from J, with 24 bases between. The CDR3 extends over 18 amino acids. Germline values: CDR1 MDHEN, CDR2 SYDVKM. What was sequenced was peripheral blood. The source of this sequence is a woman aged 35 to 49 with COVID-19, enrolled during active disease. The V gene is TRBV28, the J gene TRBJ1-2, with a possible D match to TRBD1 (5 bases). The chain's CDR3 is CASSPPGAGQGANYGYTF. CDR3 DNA: TGTGCCAGCAGTCCTCCGGGCGCGGGGCAGGGAGCGAACTATGGCTACACCTTC.